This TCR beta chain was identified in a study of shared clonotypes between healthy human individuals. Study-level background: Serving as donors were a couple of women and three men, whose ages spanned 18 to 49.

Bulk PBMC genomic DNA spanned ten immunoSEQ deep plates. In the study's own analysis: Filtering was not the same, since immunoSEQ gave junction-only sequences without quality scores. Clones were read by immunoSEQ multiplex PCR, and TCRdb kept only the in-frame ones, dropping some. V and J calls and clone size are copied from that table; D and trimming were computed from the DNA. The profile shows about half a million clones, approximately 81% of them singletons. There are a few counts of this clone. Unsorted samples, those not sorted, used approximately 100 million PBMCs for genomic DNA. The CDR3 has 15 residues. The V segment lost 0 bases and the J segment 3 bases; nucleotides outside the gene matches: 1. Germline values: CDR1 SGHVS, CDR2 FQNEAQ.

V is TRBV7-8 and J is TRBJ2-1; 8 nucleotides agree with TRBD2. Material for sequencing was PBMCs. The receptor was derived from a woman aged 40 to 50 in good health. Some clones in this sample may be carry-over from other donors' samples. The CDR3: CASSLASGIYNEQFF. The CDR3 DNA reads TGTGCCAGCAGCTTAGCTAGCGGGATCTACAATGAGCAGTTCTTC.